Below, 22 T cell receptor beta chains from the same sample are listed, as sequenced in a study of radiotherapy plus CTLA-4 blockade in lung cancer. The repertoire was sequenced with immunoSEQ multiplex PCR; TCRdb's copy has only in-frame clones and lacks some. The sample lists some 25,000 clones; 60% to 75% were seen once. Material: peripheral blood, obtained from a patient treated with radiotherapy plus ipilimumab. These receptors were taken from a human donor with non-small cell lung cancer whose response to radiotherapy plus ipilimumab could not be evaluated.

This rearrangement joins TRBV6-7 to TRBJ2-7; 8 bases align to TRBD1. TRBV6-7 is given ORF status, its function remaining uncertain. The CDR3 runs to 15 residues. Losses at the gene ends were 2 bases for V and 1 base for J; bases not matched to a gene: 4. The CDR3 DNA reads as TGTGCCAGCAGTTACACCCGGGACAGGTCCTACGAGCAGTACTTC. It translates to CASSYTRDRSYEQYF.

The V and J genes are TRBV27 and TRBJ2-7, with 11 bases matching TRBD1. This CDR3 has 15 amino acids. The J segment lost 3 bases and the V segment lost 3 bases, leaving 4 bases of the junction unmatched. The germline V gene encodes CDR1 MNHEY and CDR2 SMNVEV (reference sequence). The CDR3 here is CASSFQGTGGYEQYF. CDR3 nucleotides: TGTGCCAGCAGTTTTCAGGGGACAGGGGGCTACGAGCAGTACTTC.

The V gene is TRBV2, the J gene TRBJ2-5, with D possibly matching TRBD2 (6 bases). The CDR3 consists of 14 residues. V lost 5 bases and J lost 0, with 10 bases in between. Looked up from germline, CDR1 is SNHLY and CDR2 is FYNNEI. As DNA, the CDR3 is TGTGCCAGCAGTCGGGGGTCGGACCAAGAGACCCAGTACTTC. Translation gives CASSRGSDQETQYF.

This sequence joins TRBV14 and TRBJ2-1; TRBD1 is a possible D gene (6 bases). Trimming removed 4 bases at V and 6 bases at J, with 7 bases between. Germline V gives CDR1 SGHDN, CDR2 FVKESK. The CDR3 totals 12 residues. CDR3 nucleotide sequence: TGTGCCAGCAGCCCACAGGGCAATGAGCAGTTCTTC. This sequence encodes CASSPQGNEQFF.

The chain has TRBV5-1 and TRBJ2-1; unclear D gene. The germline CDR1 and CDR2 sequences are SGHRS and YFSETQ. Trimming stripped 7 bases from V and 2 bases from J, with 13 bases between. CDR3 length: 14 amino acids. The CDR3 is CASSSAETYNEQFF. The CDR3 DNA follows: TGCGCCAGCTCTTCCGCGGAGACCTACAATGAGCAGTTCTTC.

The gene calls are TRBV29-1 and TRBJ2-5, with D perhaps matching TRBD2 (6 bases). V was pared by 3 bases and J by 5 bases, with 10 bases between. Per germline, CDR1 SQVTM and CDR2 ANQGSEA. The CDR3 extends over 12 amino acids. The CDR3, as DNA: TGCAGCGTTGAGAAAGGGAGGGAGACCCAGTACTTC. Encoded protein: CSVEKGRETQYF.

The rearrangement links TRBV7-2 to TRBJ1-5; possibly TRBD1 for D (5 bases). In germline, CDR1 is SGHTA, CDR2 FQGNSA. The length of the CDR3 is 13 residues. With 5 bases removed from V and 0 bases from J, the gap between germline ends came to 5 bases. This CDR3 reads CASSRGSNQPQHF. The CDR3 nucleotides are TGTGCCAGCAGCAGGGGTAGCAATCAGCCCCAGCATTTT.

The CDR3 here is CASSPAVVSGNTIYF. CDR3 DNA sequence: TGTGCCAGCTCACCAGCGGTAGTCTCTGGAAACACCATATATTTT. The chain links TRBV18 to TRBJ1-3; D unclear. CDR3 length: 15 residues. V was cut by 2 bases and J by 0 bases, with 8 bases left in between. CDR1 and CDR2 (germline): KGHSH, LQKENI.

The chain couples TRBV2 to TRBJ2-2; D gene unclear. Trimming left V 3 bases short and J 6 bases short, with 11 bases between. Germline V gene data show CDR1 as SNHLY and CDR2 as FYNNEI. This CDR3 spans 14 amino acids. CDR3 loop: CASSERWKPGELFF. CDR3 DNA: TGTGCCAGCAGTGAGAGGTGGAAGCCCGGGGAGCTGTTTTTT.

The rearrangement uses TRBV7-2 and TRBJ2-5, with D possibly TRBD2 on 5 matching bases. Per the germline V gene, CDR1 is SGHTA and CDR2 is FQGNSA. The CDR3 loop spans 12 amino acids. V was cut by 2 bases and J by 5 bases, with 6 bases left in between. The CDR3 reads CASSLQRETQYF. DNA of the CDR3: TGTGCCAGCAGCTTACAGCGGGAGACCCAGTACTTC.

This chain connects TRBV18 to TRBJ2-6; 8 bases are a match to TRBD1. This CDR3 has 18 amino acids. V gave up 1 base and J gave up 3 bases; unmatched junction bases: 8. Germline-derived CDR1 and CDR2 are KGHSH and LQKENI. CDR3 DNA sequence: TGTGCCAGCTCACCACGGAACCAGGGGGCTGGTGGGGCCAACGTCCTGACTTTC. Protein sequence: CASSPRNQGAGGANVLTF.

This chain links TRBV18 with TRBJ2-5; D not certain. Trimming cost V 0 bases and J 5 bases, with 4 bases left between them. Per the germline V gene, CDR1 is KGHSH and CDR2 is LQKENI. The CDR3 is 12 amino acids. CDR3 nucleotide sequence: TGTGCCAGCTCACCACCCGGTGAGACCCAGTACTTC. It yields the protein CASSPPGETQYF.

This chain joins TRBV7-9 and TRBJ1-2; 11 bases are shared with TRBD1. The CDR3 runs 15 residues. Germline CDR1 reads SEHNR; CDR2 reads FQNEAQ (reference sequence). V shed 3 bases, J shed 8 bases, and the junction held 8 bases outside the gene matches. In nucleotides, the CDR3 is TGTGCCAGCAGCTTGGGAGGACAGGGGGCAGAGGGCTACACCTTC. This encodes CASSLGGQGAEGYTF.

This sequence joins TRBV18 and TRBJ2-1; 12 bases are shared with TRBD1. This CDR3 is 16 amino acids long. After removal of 4 bases from V and 9 bases from J, the junction contained 10 bases not matched to a gene. From germline, CDR1 is KGHSH and CDR2 LQKENI. The CDR3 region has the DNA TGTGCCAGCTCACTGGCGGGACAGGGGGCCGTAGGTGAGCAGTTCTTC. Translation: CASSLAGQGAVGEQFF.

V is TRBV11-3 and J is TRBJ2-1; the match to TRBD2 covers 12 bases. CDR3 length equals 15 residues. The V gene end was trimmed by 5 bases and the J gene end by 6 bases; junction bases not matched to a gene: 5. CDR1 SGHNT and CDR2 YENEEA come from the germline V gene. The CDR3 sequence: CASSTGLAGSNEQFF. In DNA, the CDR3 is TGTGCCAGCAGCACCGGACTAGCGGGGTCCAATGAGCAGTTCTTC.

This clone was found a few times. This chain links TRBV4-3 with TRBJ2-3; the D is unclear. CDR3 length: 14 residues. Germline-derived CDR1 and CDR2 are LGHNA and YSLEER. V dropped 4 bases and J dropped 6 bases, with 14 bases sitting between them. The CDR3 loop is CASSRGEPPDTQYF. In DNA, the CDR3 is TGCGCCAGCAGCCGAGGCGAACCTCCGGATACGCAGTATTTT.

This clone has only a few counts. The J gene is TRBJ1-1, the V gene TRBV5-1; 7 bases are shared with TRBD1. Trimming removed 3 bases from V and 8 bases from J; junction bases left unmatched: 1. The CDR3 loop spans 11 amino acids. Germline lookup yields CDR1 SGHRS and CDR2 YFSETQ. CDR3 protein: CASSSTGEAFF. CDR3 DNA: TGCGCCAGCAGCTCGACAGGGGAAGCTTTCTTT.

The chain carries TRBV7-9 and TRBJ2-7, with 7 bases fitting TRBD2. This CDR3 is 17 amino acids long. The junction had 16 bases not matched to a gene; V was cut back by 2 bases and J by 6 bases. Germline V lookup: CDR1 SEHNR, CDR2 FQNEAQ (reference sequence). The CDR3 spells CASSLNRAALRTSEQYF. The CDR3 DNA is TGTGCCAGCAGCTTAAATCGAGCGGCCCTGAGGACTAGCGAGCAGTACTTC. The full variable domain, completed using reference TRBV7-9 and TRBJ2-7, is DTGVSQNPRHKITKRGQNVTFRCDPISEHNRLYWYRQTLGQGPEFLTYFQNEAQLEKSRLLSDRFSAERPKGSFSTLEIQRTEQGDSAMYLCASSLNRAALRTSEQYFGPGTRLTVT.

J is TRBJ2-1 and V is TRBV7-8, with a possible D match to TRBD2 (5 bases). Germline V gene data show CDR1 as SGHVS and CDR2 as FQNEAQ. Trimming stripped 2 bases from V and 8 bases from J, with 10 bases between. The CDR3 sequence is 13 residues long. CDR3: CASSLSGNHEQFF. CDR3 nucleotide sequence: TGTGCCAGCAGCTTATCCGGGAACCATGAGCAGTTCTTC. The complete variable domain, with remaining parts taken from reference TRBV7-8 and TRBJ2-1, reads GAGVSQSPRYKVAKRGQDVALRCDPISGHVSLFWYQQALGQGPEFLTYFQNEAQLDKSGLPSDRFFAERPEGSVSTLKIQRTQQEDSAVYLCASSLSGNHEQFFGPGTRLTVL.

V gene TRBV9 combines with J gene TRBJ2-7, with TRBD1 matching 11 bases. The V gene's germline CDR1 is SGDLS and CDR2 YYNGEE. V trimming: 3 bases; J trimming: 4 bases; junction bases outside the gene matches: 3. CDR3 length equals 14 residues. The DNA for the CDR3 is TGTGCCAGCAGCGCGGGGACAGGGGGGTACGAGCAGTACTTC. Its translation: CASSAGTGGYEQYF.

The rearrangement uses TRBV23-1 and TRBJ2-5; D ambiguous. TRBV23-1 is treated as an ORF (open reading frame) with a function not yet certain. V gave up 11 bases and J gave up 5 bases, with 24 bases separating them. The CDR3 consists of 15 residues. DNA for the CDR3: TGCGCCCCCCAGTCGACGGAGCCATTTCGTGAGACCCAGTACTTC. This encodes CAPQSTEPFRETQYF.

This clone was found a few times. The V and J genes are TRBV5-4 and TRBJ2-7; D is perhaps TRBD2 (6 bases). The V and J ends lost 4 bases and 4 bases respectively, with 15 bases between them. Germline V lookup: CDR1 SGHNT, CDR2 YYREEE (reference sequence). This CDR3 is built from 14 residues. CDR3 DNA sequence: TGTGCCAGCAGCCCTGGGGGGAGAGGGTACGAGCAGTACTTC. Amino acids: CASSPGGRGYEQYF.